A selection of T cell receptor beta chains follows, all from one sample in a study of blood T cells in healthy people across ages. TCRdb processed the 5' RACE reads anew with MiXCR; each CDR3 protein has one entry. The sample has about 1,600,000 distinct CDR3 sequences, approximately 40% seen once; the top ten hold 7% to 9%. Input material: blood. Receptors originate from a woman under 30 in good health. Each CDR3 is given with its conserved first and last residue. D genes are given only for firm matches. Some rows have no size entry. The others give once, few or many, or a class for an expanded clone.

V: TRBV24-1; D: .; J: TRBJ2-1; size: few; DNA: TGTGCCACCAGAACGGGACTCGGCGACAATGAGCAGTTCTTC; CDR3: CATRTGLGDNEQFF
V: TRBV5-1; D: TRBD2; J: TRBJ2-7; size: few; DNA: TGCGCCAGCAGCGAGAGCGGGGGGGCCTACAATGAGCAGTACTTC; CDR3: CASSESGGAYNEQYF
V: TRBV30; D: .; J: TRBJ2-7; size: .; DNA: TGTGCCTGGAGTGTGGAACTTTACGAGCAGTACTTC; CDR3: CAWSVELYEQYF
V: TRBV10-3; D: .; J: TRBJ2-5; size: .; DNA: TGTGCCATCAGTGGGGTCGGTTCGGGGCCCTGGGAGACCCAGTACTTC; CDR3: CAISGVGSGPWETQYF
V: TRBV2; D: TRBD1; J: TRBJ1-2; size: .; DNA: TGTGCCAGCAGTGGGACAGGGGAATACTATGGCTACACCTTC; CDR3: CASSGTGEYYGYTF
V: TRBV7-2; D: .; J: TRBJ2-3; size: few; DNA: TGTGCCAGCAGCTTATTAGGCGGGCCCACAGATACGCAGTATTTT; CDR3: CASSLLGGPTDTQYF
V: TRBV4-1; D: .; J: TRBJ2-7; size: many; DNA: TGCGCCAGCAGCCAAGATCCGGGTCTGTCCTACGAGCAGTACTTC; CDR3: CASSQDPGLSYEQYF
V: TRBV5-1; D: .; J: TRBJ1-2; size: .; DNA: TGCGCCAGCAGACGGGAAACCAGTAACTATGGCTACACCTTC; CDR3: CASRRETSNYGYTF
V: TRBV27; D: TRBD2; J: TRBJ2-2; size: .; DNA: TGTGCCAGCAAGGAGGGGACTAGCCCGATCACCGGGGAGCTGTTTTTT; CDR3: CASKEGTSPITGELFF
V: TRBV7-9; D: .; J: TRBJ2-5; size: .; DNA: TGTGCCAGCCATCCAAATCGGCAGGCGGTACCCAATGAGCAGTACTTC; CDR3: CASHPNRQAVPNEQYF
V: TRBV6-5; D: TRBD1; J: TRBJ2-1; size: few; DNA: TGTGCCAGCAGTTACCGGATAACGTCGGGACAGAGGTCCTACAATGAGCAGTTCTTC; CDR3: CASSYRITSGQRSYNEQFF
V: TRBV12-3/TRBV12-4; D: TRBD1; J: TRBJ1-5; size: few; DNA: TGTGCCAGCAGTCCCTCCGGGACAGGGGAAACAGGCGATCAGCCCCAGCATTTT; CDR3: CASSPSGTGETGDQPQHF
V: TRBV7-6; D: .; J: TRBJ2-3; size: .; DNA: TGTGCCAGCAGCCCGGGGAATCAGGGGGGTACGCAGTATTTT; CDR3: CASSPGNQGGTQYF
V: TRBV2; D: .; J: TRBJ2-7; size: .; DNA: TGTGCCAGCAGTGACGGGCAGGGTAAAAGCGAGCAGTACTTC; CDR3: CASSDGQGKSEQYF
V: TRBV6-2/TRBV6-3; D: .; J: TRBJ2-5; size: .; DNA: TGTGCCAGCAGTGCAATCAGTCGGGAGACCCAGTACTTC; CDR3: CASSAISRETQYF
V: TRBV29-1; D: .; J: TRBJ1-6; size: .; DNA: TGCAGCGTTGGAGGGCGACTGGGGAGACCCCTCCACTTT; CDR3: CSVGGRLGRPLHF
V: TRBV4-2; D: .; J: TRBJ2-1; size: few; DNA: TGTGCCAGCAGCCAAGGTTCGGGAAGGGGCAACAATGAGCAGTTCTTC; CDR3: CASSQGSGRGNNEQFF
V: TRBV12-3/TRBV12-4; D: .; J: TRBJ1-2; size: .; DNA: TGTGCCAGCAGCCCCGGGCGGGTGGCCTATGGCTACACCTTC; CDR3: CASSPGRVAYGYTF
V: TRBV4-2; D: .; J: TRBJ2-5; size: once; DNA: TGTGCCAGCAGCCTCGGACAGGAGGGGTTTGAGACCCAGTACTTC; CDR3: CASSLGQEGFETQYF
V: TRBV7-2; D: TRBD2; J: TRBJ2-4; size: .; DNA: TGTGCCAGCAGCTTCTTCCAGGTCCGCGGGAGAGGCAAAAACATTCAGTACTTC; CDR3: CASSFFQVRGRGKNIQYF
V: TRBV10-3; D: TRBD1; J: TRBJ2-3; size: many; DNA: TGTGCCATCAGTGAGGGGACAGGGTACACAGATACGCAGTATTTT; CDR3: CAISEGTGYTDTQYF
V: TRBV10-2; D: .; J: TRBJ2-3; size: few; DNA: TGCGCCAGCAGTGAGGCGCCTGACTTAGATACGCAGTATTTT; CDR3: CASSEAPDLDTQYF
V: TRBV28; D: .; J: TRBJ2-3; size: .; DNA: TGTGCCAGCAGTTTCGTTAGCGGACTCACAGATACGCAGTATTTT; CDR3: CASSFVSGLTDTQYF
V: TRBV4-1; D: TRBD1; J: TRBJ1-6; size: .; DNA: TGCGCCAGCAGCCAATATGGACCGGGACAGAGGAACAATTCACCCCTCCACTTT; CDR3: CASSQYGPGQRNNSPLHF
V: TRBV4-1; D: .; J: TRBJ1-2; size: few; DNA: TGCGCCAGCAGCCCCAGAGGGTCTCTGGGAGAAGGCTACACCTTC; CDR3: CASSPRGSLGEGYTF
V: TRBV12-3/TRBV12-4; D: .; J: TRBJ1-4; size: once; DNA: TGTGCCAGCAGTAAGGTTCCAACTAATGAAAAACTGTTTTTT; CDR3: CASSKVPTNEKLFF
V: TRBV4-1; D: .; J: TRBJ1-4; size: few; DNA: TGCGCCAGCAGCCAGGGTAGGGCAACTAATGAAAAACTGTTTTTT; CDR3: CASSQGRATNEKLFF
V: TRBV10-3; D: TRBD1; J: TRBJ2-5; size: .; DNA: TGTGCCATCAGTGACGACAGGGGTCAAGAGACCCAGTACTTC; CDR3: CAISDDRGQETQYF
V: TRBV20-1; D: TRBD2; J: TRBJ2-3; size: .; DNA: TGCAGTCTAGGGACTAGCGCTACGCAGTATTTT; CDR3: CSLGTSATQYF
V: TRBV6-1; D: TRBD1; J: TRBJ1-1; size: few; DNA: TGTGCCAGCAGTGAGAGACAGGGAGGGAACACTGAAGCTTTCTTT; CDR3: CASSERQGGNTEAFF
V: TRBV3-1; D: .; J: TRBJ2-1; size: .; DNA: TGTGCCAGCATGCTCTCACAGGGAGCCTACAATGAGCAGTTCTTC; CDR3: CASMLSQGAYNEQFF
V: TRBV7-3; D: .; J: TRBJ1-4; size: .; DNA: TGTGCCAGCAGCTTAACGCGTACAGGGTTGAATGAAAAACTGTTTTTT; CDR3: CASSLTRTGLNEKLFF